The rows below give T cell receptor beta chains drawn from one sample of a study of read filtering for tumor transcriptome and immune sequencing. MiXCR, applied by TCRdb to the reads, yields one record per CDR3 protein. This repertoire shows 75,000 to 90,000 distinct CDR3 sequences, 10% to 15% found once; its top ten account for about 15%. The sample consisted of a population of CD138-negative cells sorted from bone marrow. All receptors come from a donor older than 35 with multiple myeloma. CDR3s include the opening cysteine and the closing phenylalanine or tryptophan. Each record gives: V gene, clone size, J gene, D gene, CDR3 protein, CDR3 DNA. D genes are given only for firm matches. Part of the rows lack a size; the others show once, few, many or a class for expanded clones.

V: TRBV18
size: many
J: TRBJ1-1
D: -
CDR3: CASSPGRLGGTEAFF
DNA: TGTGCCAGCTCACCGGGACGGCTCGGAGGCACTGAAGCTTTCTTT

V: TRBV28
size: -
J: TRBJ2-1
D: -
CDR3: CASSRSGVVFF
DNA: TGTGCCAGCAGTCGTAGCGGCGTGGTGTTCTTC

V: TRBV29-1
size: few
J: TRBJ1-3
D: -
CDR3: CSVEDYPSGHTIYF
DNA: TGCAGCGTTGAAGATTATCCCTCGGGCCACACCATATATTTT

V: TRBV7-9
size: many
J: TRBJ2-2
D: TRBD2
CDR3: CASSYNPRLAGVNTGELFF
DNA: TGTGCCAGCAGCTACAACCCCCGACTAGCGGGGGTGAACACCGGGGAGCTGTTTTTT

V: TRBV30
size: many
J: TRBJ2-7
D: -
CDR3: CAWSAPPVVEQYF
DNA: TGTGCCTGGAGTGCTCCTCCGGTGGTTGAGCAGTACTTC

V: TRBV10-1
size: many
J: TRBJ2-7
D: TRBD1
CDR3: CASSVDRGYEQYF
DNA: TGCGCCAGCAGCGTCGACAGGGGCTACGAGCAGTACTTC

V: TRBV20-1
size: many
J: TRBJ2-1
D: -
CDR3: CSALTGTMGEQFF
DNA: TGCAGTGCTTTGACAGGTACCATGGGTGAGCAGTTCTTC

V: TRBV12-3/TRBV12-4
size: many
J: TRBJ1-5
D: -
CDR3: CASTWQPNQPQHF
DNA: TGTGCCAGCACTTGGCAGCCAAATCAGCCCCAGCATTTT

V: TRBV25-1
size: -
J: TRBJ2-1
D: -
CDR3: CASFSRRVLQFF
DNA: TGTGCCAGCTTTAGCCGCCGGGTCTTACAGTTCTTC

V: TRBV7-3
size: many
J: TRBJ2-2
D: -
CDR3: CASSPPSVNGELFF
DNA: TGTGCCAGCAGCCCTCCTAGCGTTAACGGGGAGCTGTTTTTT

V: TRBV6-6
size: many
J: TRBJ1-5
D: -
CDR3: CASTHGSNQPQHF
DNA: TGTGCCAGCACCCACGGTAGCAATCAGCCCCAGCATTTT

V: TRBV9
size: many
J: TRBJ2-7
D: -
CDR3: CASSATSSSYEQYF
DNA: TGTGCCAGCAGCGCGACTAGTTCCTCCTACGAGCAGTACTTC

V: TRBV12-3/TRBV12-4
size: many
J: TRBJ2-1
D: TRBD2
CDR3: CASSLGTSQLNEQFF
DNA: TGTGCCAGCAGTTTAGGGACTAGCCAGCTCAATGAGCAGTTCTTC

V: TRBV25-1
size: many
J: TRBJ2-1
D: -
CDR3: CASSGRERDYNEQFF
DNA: TGTGCCAGCAGTGGGAGGGAAAGGGACTACAATGAGCAGTTCTTC

V: TRBV20-1
size: many
J: TRBJ2-3
D: TRBD2
CDR3: CSARDLAAGGHADTQYF
DNA: TGCAGTGCTAGAGACTTAGCGGCGGGAGGGCATGCAGATACGCAGTATTTT

V: TRBV20-1
size: few
J: TRBJ2-6
D: -
CDR3: CSARTSGANVLTF
DNA: TGCAGTGCTAGGACCTCTGGGGCCAACGTCCTGACTTTC

V: TRBV5-1
size: many
J: TRBJ1-5
D: -
CDR3: CASSPESNQPQHF
DNA: TGCGCCAGCAGCCCGGAAAGCAATCAGCCCCAGCATTTT

V: TRBV7-3
size: -
J: TRBJ2-6
D: -
CDR3: CASSFTTAGANVLTF
DNA: TGTGCCAGCAGCTTCACAACTGCTGGGGCCAACGTCCTGACTTTC

V: TRBV20-1
size: -
J: TRBJ2-7
D: TRBD2
CDR3: CSARNPGLAGPNLGEQYF
DNA: TGCAGTGCTAGGAACCCGGGACTAGCGGGGCCCAACCTGGGGGAGCAGTACTTC

V: TRBV7-9
size: many
J: TRBJ2-7
D: TRBD2
CDR3: CASSPRAGLAGVREQYF
DNA: TGTGCCAGCAGCCCTAGAGCGGGACTAGCGGGAGTGAGGGAGCAGTACTTC

V: TRBV7-2
size: -
J: TRBJ1-5
D: -
CDR3: CASSSGQLGAGNQPQHF
DNA: TGTGCCAGCAGCTCCGGACAGTTGGGCGCGGGCAATCAGCCCCAGCATTTT

V: TRBV7-3
size: many
J: TRBJ2-3
D: -
CDR3: CASSQMGHRTDTQYF
DNA: TGTGCCAGCAGCCAGATGGGACACCGCACAGATACGCAGTATTTT

V: TRBV5-1
size: many
J: TRBJ2-1
D: -
CDR3: CASSSSGGTVYNEQFF
DNA: TGCGCCAGCAGCTCGAGTGGGGGGACCGTATACAATGAGCAGTTCTTC

V: TRBV7-8
size: many
J: TRBJ1-1
D: -
CDR3: CASSLVRVTLNTEAFF
DNA: TGTGCCAGCAGCTTAGTTAGGGTGACATTGAACACTGAAGCTTTCTTT

V: TRBV7-8
size: -
J: TRBJ2-7
D: -
CDR3: CASSLGYISSYEQYF
DNA: TGTGCCAGCAGCTTAGGCTATATCAGCTCCTACGAGCAGTACTTC

V: TRBV5-1
size: many
J: TRBJ2-5
D: TRBD2
CDR3: CASRPGTSGRETQYF
DNA: TGCGCCAGCAGACCGGGGACTAGCGGGAGAGAGACCCAGTACTTC

V: TRBV14
size: -
J: TRBJ2-4
D: -
CDR3: CASSGGAPAKNIQYF
DNA: TGTGCCAGCAGCGGGGGAGCGCCAGCCAAAAACATTCAGTACTTC

V: TRBV5-1
size: many
J: TRBJ2-1
D: -
CDR3: CASSLAPSEDEQFF
DNA: TGCGCCAGCAGCTTGGCCCCGTCGGAGGATGAGCAGTTCTTC

V: TRBV19
size: many
J: TRBJ2-1
D: TRBD2
CDR3: CASASLGLAEGSYNEQFF
DNA: TGTGCCAGTGCCTCGTTGGGACTAGCGGAGGGTTCCTACAATGAGCAGTTCTTC

V: TRBV11-3
size: -
J: TRBJ2-3
D: -
CDR3: CASSFRRGRLGTDTQYF
DNA: TGTGCCAGCAGCTTCCGAAGAGGGAGGCTAGGCACAGATACGCAGTATTTT

V: TRBV20-1
size: many
J: TRBJ2-1
D: TRBD2
CDR3: CSASPPSGTSVSSYNEQFF
DNA: TGCAGTGCTAGCCCGCCGTCCGGGACTAGCGTGAGCTCCTACAATGAGCAGTTCTTC

V: TRBV29-1
size: -
J: TRBJ2-1
D: -
CDR3: CSVELEVSYNEQLF
DNA: TGCAGCGTTGAACTAGAGGTCTCCTACAATGAGCAGCTCTTC

V: TRBV12-3/TRBV12-4
size: many
J: TRBJ2-3
D: -
CDR3: CASSSPGTPEDTQYF
DNA: TGTGCCAGCAGTTCCCCCGGGACACCGGAGGATACGCAGTATTTT

V: TRBV19
size: -
J: TRBJ1-5
D: TRBD1
CDR3: CASSIGDRSNQPQHF
DNA: TGTGCCAGTAGTATAGGGGACAGAAGCAATCAGCCCCAGCATTTT

V: TRBV11-2
size: -
J: TRBJ2-2
D: TRBD2
CDR3: CATRGTSGRGTGELFF
DNA: TGTGCCACCCGCGGGACTAGCGGGAGGGGCACCGGGGAGCTGTTTTTT

V: TRBV20-1
size: many
J: TRBJ2-1
D: TRBD2
CDR3: CSAHASGRSNNEQFF
DNA: TGCAGTGCTCACGCTAGCGGGAGGTCTAACAATGAGCAGTTCTTC

V: TRBV30
size: many
J: TRBJ2-3
D: -
CDR3: CAWSAGLRADTQYF
DNA: TGTGCCTGGAGCGCAGGGCTAAGGGCAGATACGCAGTATTTT